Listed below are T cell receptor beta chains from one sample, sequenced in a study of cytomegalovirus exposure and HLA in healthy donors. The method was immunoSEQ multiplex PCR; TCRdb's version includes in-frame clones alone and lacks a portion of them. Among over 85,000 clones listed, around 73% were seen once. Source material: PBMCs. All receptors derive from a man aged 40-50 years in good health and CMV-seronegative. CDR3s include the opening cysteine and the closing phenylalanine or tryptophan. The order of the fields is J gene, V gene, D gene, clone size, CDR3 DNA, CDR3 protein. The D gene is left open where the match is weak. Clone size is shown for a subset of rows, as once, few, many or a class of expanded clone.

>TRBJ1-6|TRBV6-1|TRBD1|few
TGTGCCAGCAGAAGGGACAGTAATTCACCCCTCCACTTT
CASRRDSNSPLHF
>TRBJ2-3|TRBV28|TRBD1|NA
TGTGCCAGCAGTTTATATCGCAGGGGGCGGAAAGATACGCAGTATTTT
CASSLYRRGRKDTQYF
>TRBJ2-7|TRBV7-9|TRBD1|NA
TGTGCCAGCAGCCCAGGACAGGGAGGCTACGAGCAGTACTTC
CASSPGQGGYEQYF
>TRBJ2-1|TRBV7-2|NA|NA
TGTGCCAGCAGCTCGACAGGAGCCTCCTACAATGAGCAGTTCTTC
CASSSTGASYNEQFF
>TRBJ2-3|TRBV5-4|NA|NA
TGTGCCAGCAGCCAACTAGATAATACGCAGTATTTT
CASSQLDNTQYF
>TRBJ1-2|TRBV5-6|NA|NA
TGTGCCAGCAGCCCGGATACAGGGATCTATGGCTACACCTTC
CASSPDTGIYGYTF
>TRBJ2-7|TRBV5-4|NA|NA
TGTGCCAGCAGCTTTGGGCAGGGGAGTTCCTACGAGCAGTACTTC
CASSFGQGSSYEQYF
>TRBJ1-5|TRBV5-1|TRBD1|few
TGCGCCAGCAGCCTGGGACAGGGTAGCCAGCCCCAGCATTTT
CASSLGQGSQPQHF
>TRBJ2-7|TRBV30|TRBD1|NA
TGTGCCTGGAGTATGGACAGGCCCGCCCTGGAGCAGTACTTC
CAWSMDRPALEQYF
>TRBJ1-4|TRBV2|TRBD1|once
TGTGCCAGCAGTCCCCGAGGGGGCGAAAAACTGTTTTTT
CASSPRGGEKLFF
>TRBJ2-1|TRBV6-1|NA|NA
TGTGCCAGCAGCCCGTTGACAAATTACAATGAGCAGTTCTTC
CASSPLTNYNEQFF
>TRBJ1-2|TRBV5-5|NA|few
TGTGCCAGCAGCTTCTTGTCCAGGGAGGATGGCTACACCTTC
CASSFLSREDGYTF
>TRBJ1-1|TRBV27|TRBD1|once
TGTGCCAACAGTTTATCGCCAGGGGGCTACACTGAAGCTTTCTTT
CANSLSPGGYTEAFF
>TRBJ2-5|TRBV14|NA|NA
TGTGCCAGCAGCCAAGATCCTGACAGAATCCAAGAGACCCAGTACTTC
CASSQDPDRIQETQYF
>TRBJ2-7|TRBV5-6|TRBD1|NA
TGTGCCAGCAGGGGGACCCCGGGACAGGGACTGTACGAGCAGTACTTC
CASRGTPGQGLYEQYF
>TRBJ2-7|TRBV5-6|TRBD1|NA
TGTGCCAGCAGCTTTGATCGGACAGGGCAATACTACGAGCAGTACTTC
CASSFDRTGQYYEQYF
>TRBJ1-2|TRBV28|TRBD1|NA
TGTGCCAGCAGTTCTTTGACAGGGTTAGGCTACACCTTC
CASSSLTGLGYTF
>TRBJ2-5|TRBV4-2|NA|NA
TGTGCCAGCAGCCAAGACCGACGCCCGGAGGGAGGCGGCCAAGAGACCCAGTACTTC
CASSQDRRPEGGGQETQYF
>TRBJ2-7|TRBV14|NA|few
TGTGCCAGCAGCAACAGGAGAGCCTACGAGCAGTACTTC
CASSNRRAYEQYF
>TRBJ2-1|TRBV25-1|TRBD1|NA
TGTGCCACCTTAGATCCGGGACAGGGCTCAAATGAGCAGTTCTTC
CATLDPGQGSNEQFF
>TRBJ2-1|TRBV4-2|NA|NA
TGTGCCAGCAGCCTGGAGAGAGCCTACAATGAGCAGTTCTTC
CASSLERAYNEQFF
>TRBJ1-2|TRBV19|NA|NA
TGTGCCAGTAGTATCCGGGAGTTCGGGGGCTACACCTTC
CASSIREFGGYTF
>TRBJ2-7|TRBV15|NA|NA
TGTGCCACCAGCAGAGTTTCGGGGGGCGGGGGGCAGTACTTC
CATSRVSGGGGQYF
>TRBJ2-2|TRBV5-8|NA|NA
TGTGCCAGCACCCCACTGGGGGGGAACACCGGGGAGCTGTTTTTT
CASTPLGGNTGELFF
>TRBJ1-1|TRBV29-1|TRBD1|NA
TGCAGCGTCGAAGCTGACAGGGTAGGGGTGAACACTGAAGCTTTCTTT
CSVEADRVGVNTEAFF
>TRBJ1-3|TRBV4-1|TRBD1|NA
TGCGCCAGCAGCCGATTGGGACAGCTCTCTGGAAACACCATATATTTT
CASSRLGQLSGNTIYF
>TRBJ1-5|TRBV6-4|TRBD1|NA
TGTGCCAGCAGTGACCAGGGGGGTCAGCCCCAGCATTTT
CASSDQGGQPQHF
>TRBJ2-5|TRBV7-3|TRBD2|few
TGTGCCAGCAGCAGAGGGACTAGCGGACAACAAGAGACCCAGTACTTC
CASSRGTSGQQETQYF
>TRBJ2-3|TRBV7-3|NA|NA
TGTGCCAGCGCGGGGCGGGGGCGTACAGATACGCAGTATTTT
CASAGRGRTDTQYF
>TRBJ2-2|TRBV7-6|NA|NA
TGTGCCAGCAGCTATCGTTTGGGTCGACTTAAGGCCGGGGAGCTGTTTTTT
CASSYRLGRLKAGELFF
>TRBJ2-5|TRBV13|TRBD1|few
TGTGCCAGCAGCAACCCGGGACAGGGAAAAGAGACCCAGTACTTC
CASSNPGQGKETQYF
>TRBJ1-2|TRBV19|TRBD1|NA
TGTGCCAGTAGTATCCTGACAGGGGGCAGAGGGGGCTACACCTTC
CASSILTGGRGGYTF